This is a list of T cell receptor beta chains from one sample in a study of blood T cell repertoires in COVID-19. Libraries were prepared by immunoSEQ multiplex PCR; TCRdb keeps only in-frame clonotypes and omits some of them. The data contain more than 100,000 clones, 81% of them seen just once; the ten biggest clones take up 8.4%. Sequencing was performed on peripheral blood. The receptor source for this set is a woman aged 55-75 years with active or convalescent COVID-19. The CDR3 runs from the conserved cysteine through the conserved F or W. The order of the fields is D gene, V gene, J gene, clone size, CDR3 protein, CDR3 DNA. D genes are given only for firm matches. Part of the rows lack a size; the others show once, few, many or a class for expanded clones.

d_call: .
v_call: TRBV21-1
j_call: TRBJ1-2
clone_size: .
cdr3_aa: CASSPRRASYGYTF
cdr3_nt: TGTGCCAGCAGCCCCCGCAGGGCAAGCTATGGCTACACCTTC

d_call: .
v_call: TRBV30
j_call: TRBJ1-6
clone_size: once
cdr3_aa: CAWSRGGAHNSPLHF
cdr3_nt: TGTGCCTGGAGTCGGGGGGGGGCCCATAATTCACCCCTCCACTTT

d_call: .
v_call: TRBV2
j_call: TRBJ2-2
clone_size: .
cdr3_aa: CASSEARGTGELFF
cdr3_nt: TGTGCCAGCAGTGAAGCGCGAGGGACCGGGGAGCTGTTTTTT

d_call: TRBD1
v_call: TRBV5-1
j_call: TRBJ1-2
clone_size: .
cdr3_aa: CASSLDRGSAAGYTF
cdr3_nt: TGCGCCAGCAGCCTCGACAGGGGGTCCGCAGCTGGCTACACCTTC

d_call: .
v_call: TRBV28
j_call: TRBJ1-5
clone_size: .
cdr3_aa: CARRGNQRTSRGEESNQPQHF
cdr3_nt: TGTGCCCGCAGAGGGAATCAGCGCACGTCACGGGGGGAGGAGAGCAATCAGCCCCAGCATTTT

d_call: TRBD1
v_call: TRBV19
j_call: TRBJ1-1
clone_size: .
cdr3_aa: CASSIATGGQGGTEAFF
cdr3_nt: TGTGCCAGTAGTATAGCGACCGGCGGACAGGGAGGCACTGAAGCTTTCTTT

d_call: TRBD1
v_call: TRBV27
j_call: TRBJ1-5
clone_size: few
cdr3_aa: CASSLVRGGNQPQHF
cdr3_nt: TGTGCCAGCAGTTTGGTCAGGGGGGGCAATCAGCCCCAGCATTTT

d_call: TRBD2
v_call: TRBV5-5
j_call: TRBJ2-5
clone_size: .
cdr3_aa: CASSSGGASETQYF
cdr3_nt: TGTGCCAGCAGCTCCGGGGGGGCATCGGAGACCCAGTACTTC

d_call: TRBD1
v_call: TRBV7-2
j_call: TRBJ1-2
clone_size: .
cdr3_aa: CASSPDRAMNYGYTF
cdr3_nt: TGTGCCAGCAGCCCTGACAGGGCAATGAACTATGGCTACACCTTC

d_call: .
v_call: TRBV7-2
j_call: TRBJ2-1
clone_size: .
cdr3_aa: CASSPRTAYNEQFF
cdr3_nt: TGTGCCAGCAGCCCCCGGACAGCGTACAATGAGCAGTTCTTC

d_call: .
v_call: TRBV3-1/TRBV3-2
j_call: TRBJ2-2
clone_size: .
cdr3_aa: CASSPLTSSGELFF
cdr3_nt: TGTGCCAGCAGCCCACTTACTAGTAGTGGGGAGCTGTTTTTT

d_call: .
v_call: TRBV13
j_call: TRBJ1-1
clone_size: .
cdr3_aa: CASSLRDMMTEAFF
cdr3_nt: TGTGCCAGCAGCTTAAGAGATATGATGACTGAAGCTTTCTTT

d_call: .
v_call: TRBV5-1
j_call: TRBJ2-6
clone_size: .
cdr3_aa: CASSRQQPSSGANVLTF
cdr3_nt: TGCGCCAGCAGCCGACAGCAACCAAGCTCTGGGGCCAACGTCCTGACTTTC

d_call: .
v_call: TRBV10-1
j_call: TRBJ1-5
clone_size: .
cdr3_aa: CASSDGGAGDQPQHF
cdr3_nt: TGCGCCAGCAGCGACGGGGGAGCCGGAGATCAGCCCCAGCATTTT

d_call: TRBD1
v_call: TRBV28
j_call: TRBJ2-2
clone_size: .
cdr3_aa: CASSFPDRGNTGELFF
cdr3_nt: TGTGCCAGCAGTTTTCCGGACAGGGGGAACACCGGGGAGCTGTTTTTT

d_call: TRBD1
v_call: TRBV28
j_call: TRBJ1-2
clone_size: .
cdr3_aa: CASSSRDRGYTF
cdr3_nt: TGTGCCAGCAGTTCTCGGGACAGGGGGTACACCTTC

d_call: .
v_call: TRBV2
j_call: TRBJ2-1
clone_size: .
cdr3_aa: CASRTANQDNEQFF
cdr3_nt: TGTGCCAGCCGGACAGCCAACCAAGACAATGAGCAGTTCTTC

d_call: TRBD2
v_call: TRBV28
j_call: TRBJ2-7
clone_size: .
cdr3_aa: CASSFMAASGAYEQYF
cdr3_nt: TGTGCCAGCAGTTTTATGGCGGCTAGCGGGGCCTACGAGCAGTACTTC

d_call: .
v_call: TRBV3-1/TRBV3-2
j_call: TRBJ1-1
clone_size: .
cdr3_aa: CASSQMGTPNTEAFF
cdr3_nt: TGTGCCAGCAGCCAGATGGGGACACCGAACACTGAAGCTTTCTTT

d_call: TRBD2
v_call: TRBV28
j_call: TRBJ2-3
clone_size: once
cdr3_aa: CATREESTDTQYF
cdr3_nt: TGTGCCACGCGGGAGGAATCTACAGATACGCAGTATTTT

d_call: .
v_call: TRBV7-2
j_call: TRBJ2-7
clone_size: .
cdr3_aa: CASSIARGGEQYF
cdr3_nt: TGTGCCAGCAGCATAGCCAGGGGTGGCGAGCAGTACTTC

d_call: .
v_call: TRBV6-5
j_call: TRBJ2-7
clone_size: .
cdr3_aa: CASSSFRETNEQYF
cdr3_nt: TGTGCCAGCAGTTCTTTTCGGGAGACCAACGAGCAGTACTTC

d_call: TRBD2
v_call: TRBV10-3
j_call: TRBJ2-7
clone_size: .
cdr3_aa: CAISWTSGRPNSYEQYF
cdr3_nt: TGTGCCATCAGTTGGACTAGCGGGAGGCCGAATTCCTACGAGCAGTACTTC

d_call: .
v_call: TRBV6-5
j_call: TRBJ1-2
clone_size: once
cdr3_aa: CASMASGVDGYTF
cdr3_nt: TGTGCCAGCATGGCGTCAGGGGTGGATGGCTACACCTTC

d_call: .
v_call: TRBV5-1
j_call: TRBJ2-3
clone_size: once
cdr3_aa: CASSLDGRGTDTQYF
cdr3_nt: TGCGCCAGCAGCTTGGATGGCAGGGGAACAGATACGCAGTATTTT

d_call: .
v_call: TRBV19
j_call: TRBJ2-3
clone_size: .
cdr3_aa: CASSPRARGTDTQYF
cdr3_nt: TGTGCCAGTAGTCCGAGGGCTCGAGGCACAGATACGCAGTATTTT

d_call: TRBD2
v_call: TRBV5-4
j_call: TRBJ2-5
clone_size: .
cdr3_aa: CASSGTSGGVQETQYF
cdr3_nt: TGTGCCAGCAGCGGGACTAGCGGGGGGGTACAAGAGACCCAGTACTTC

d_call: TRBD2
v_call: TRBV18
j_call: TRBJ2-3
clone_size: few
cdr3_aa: CASSPSGGADTQYF
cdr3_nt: TGTGCCAGCTCACCTAGCGGGGGGGCAGATACGCAGTATTTT

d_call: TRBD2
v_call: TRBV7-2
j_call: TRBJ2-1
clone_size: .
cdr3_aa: CASSRPSGRGNEQFF
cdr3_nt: TGTGCCAGCAGTCGCCCGAGCGGGAGGGGCAATGAGCAGTTCTTC

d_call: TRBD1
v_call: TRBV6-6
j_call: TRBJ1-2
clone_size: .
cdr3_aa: CASSPRTGARADYGYTF
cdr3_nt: TGTGCCAGCAGTCCGCGGACAGGGGCCCGTGCAGACTATGGCTACACCTTC

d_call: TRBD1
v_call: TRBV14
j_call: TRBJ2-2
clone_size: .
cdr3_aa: CASSQAGGRSGELFF
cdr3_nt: TGTGCCAGCAGCCAGGCAGGGGGCAGATCCGGGGAGCTGTTTTTT

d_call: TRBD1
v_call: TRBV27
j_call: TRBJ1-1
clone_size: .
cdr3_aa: CASSGTGGFTEAFF
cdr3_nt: TGTGCCAGCAGTGGAACAGGGGGCTTCACTGAAGCTTTCTTT

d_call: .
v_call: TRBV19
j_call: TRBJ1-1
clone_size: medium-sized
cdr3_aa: CASSMGWQAIMNTEAFF
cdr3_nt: TGTGCCAGTAGTATGGGTTGGCAGGCGATTATGAACACTGAAGCTTTCTTT

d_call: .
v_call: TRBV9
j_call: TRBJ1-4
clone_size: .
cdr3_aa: CASSGGPDEKLFF
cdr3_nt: TGTGCCAGCAGCGGGGGGCCTGACGAAAAACTGTTTTTT

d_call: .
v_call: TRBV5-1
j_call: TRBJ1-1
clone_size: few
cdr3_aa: CASSLSGVGEAFF
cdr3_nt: TGCGCCAGCAGCTTGTCAGGGGTGGGAGAAGCTTTCTTT